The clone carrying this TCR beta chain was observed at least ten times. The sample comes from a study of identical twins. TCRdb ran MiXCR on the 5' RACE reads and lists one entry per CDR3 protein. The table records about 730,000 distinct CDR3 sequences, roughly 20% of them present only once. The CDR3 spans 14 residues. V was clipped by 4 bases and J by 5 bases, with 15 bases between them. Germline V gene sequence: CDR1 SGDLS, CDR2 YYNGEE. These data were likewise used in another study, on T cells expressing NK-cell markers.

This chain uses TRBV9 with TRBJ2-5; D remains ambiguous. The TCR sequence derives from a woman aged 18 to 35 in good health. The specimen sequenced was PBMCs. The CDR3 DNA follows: TGTGCCAGCAGCCCCGAGACTTTGTTGGAGACCCAGTACTTC. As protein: CASSPETLLETQYF.